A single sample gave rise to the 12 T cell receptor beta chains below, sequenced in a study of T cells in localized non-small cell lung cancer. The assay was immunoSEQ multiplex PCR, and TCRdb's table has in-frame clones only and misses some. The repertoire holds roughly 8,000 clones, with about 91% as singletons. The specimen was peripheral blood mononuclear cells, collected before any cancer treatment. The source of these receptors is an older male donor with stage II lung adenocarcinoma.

In DNA, the CDR3 is TGTGCCAGCAGCTTAAGGGCCAGAAGTTCCTCTGGGGCCAACGTCCTGACTTTC. It encodes CASSLRARSSSGANVLTF. This chain joins TRBV7-2 and TRBJ2-6, with no clear D. Germline values: CDR1 SGHTA, CDR2 FQGNSA. The ends were cut back, 2 bases at V and 0 bases at J, with 14 bases in the middle. The CDR3 sequence is 18 residues long.

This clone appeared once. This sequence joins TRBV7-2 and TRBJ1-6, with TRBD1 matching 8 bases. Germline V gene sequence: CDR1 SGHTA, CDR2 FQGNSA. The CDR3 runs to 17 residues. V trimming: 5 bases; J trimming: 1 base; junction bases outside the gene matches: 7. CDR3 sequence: CASSRGGTGSYNSPLHF. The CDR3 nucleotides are TGTGCCAGCAGCAGGGGGGGGACAGGATCCTATAATTCACCCCTCCACTTT.

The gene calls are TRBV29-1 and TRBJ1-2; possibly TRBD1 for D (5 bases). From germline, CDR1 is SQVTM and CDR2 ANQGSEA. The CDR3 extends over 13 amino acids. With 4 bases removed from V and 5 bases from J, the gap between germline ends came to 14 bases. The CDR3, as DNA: TGCAGCGTTGGGGGAAAAGGGGAATATGGCTACACCTTC. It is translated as CSVGGKGEYGYTF.

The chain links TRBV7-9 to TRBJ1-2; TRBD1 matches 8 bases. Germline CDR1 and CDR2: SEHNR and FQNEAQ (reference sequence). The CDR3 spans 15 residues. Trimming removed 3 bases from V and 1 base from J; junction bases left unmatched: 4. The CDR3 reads CASSFGQGYNYGYTF. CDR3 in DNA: TGTGCCAGCAGCTTTGGACAGGGATATAACTATGGCTACACCTTC.

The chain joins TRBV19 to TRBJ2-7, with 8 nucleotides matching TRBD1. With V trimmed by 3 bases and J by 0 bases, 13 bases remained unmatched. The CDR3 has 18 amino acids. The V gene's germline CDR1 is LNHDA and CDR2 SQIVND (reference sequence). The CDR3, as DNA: TGTGCCAGTAGTATTTCTGATTTCGGGACAGGAAGCTCCTACGAGCAGTACTTC. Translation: CASSISDFGTGSSYEQYF.

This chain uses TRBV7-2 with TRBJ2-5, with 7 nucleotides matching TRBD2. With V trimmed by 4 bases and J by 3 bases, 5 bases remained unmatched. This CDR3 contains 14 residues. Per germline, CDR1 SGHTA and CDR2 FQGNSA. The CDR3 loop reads CASSSRLAEETQYF. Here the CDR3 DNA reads TGTGCCAGCAGCTCCCGACTAGCCGAAGAGACCCAGTACTTC.

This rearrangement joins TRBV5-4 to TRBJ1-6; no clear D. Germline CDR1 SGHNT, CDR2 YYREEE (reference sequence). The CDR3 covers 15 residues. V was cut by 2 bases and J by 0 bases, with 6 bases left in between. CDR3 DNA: TGTGCCAGCAGCTTTGGCAGCTCCTATAATTCACCCCTCCACTTT. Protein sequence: CASSFGSSYNSPLHF.

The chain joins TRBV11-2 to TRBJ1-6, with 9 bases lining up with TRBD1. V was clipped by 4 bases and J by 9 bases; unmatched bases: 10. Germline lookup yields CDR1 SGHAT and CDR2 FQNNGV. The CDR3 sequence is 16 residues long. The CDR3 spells CASSSEMGQGTSPLHF. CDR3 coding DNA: TGTGCCAGCAGCTCCGAGATGGGACAGGGCACTTCACCCCTCCACTTT.

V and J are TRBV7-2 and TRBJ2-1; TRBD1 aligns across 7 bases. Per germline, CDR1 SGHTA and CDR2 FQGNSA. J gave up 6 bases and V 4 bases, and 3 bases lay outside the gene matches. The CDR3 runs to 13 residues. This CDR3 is CASSSTGVNEQFF. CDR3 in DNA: TGTGCCAGCAGCTCCACAGGGGTCAATGAGCAGTTCTTC.

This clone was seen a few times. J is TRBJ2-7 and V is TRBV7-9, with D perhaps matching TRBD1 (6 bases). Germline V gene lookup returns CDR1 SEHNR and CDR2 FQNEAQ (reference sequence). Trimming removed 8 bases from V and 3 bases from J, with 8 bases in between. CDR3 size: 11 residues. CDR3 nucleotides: TGTGCCAGCGACAGGTACTACGAGCAGTACTTC. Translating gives CASDRYYEQYF.

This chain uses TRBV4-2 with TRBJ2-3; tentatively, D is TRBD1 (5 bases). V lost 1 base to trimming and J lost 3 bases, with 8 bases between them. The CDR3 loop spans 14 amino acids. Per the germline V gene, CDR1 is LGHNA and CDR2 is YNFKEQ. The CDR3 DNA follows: TGTGCCAGCAGCCAAGCACCAGGGACAGATACGCAGTATTTT. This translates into CASSQAPGTDTQYF.

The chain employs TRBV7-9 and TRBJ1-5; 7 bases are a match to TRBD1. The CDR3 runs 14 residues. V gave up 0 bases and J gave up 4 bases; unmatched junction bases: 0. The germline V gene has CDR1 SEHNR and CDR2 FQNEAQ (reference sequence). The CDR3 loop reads CASSLAGQNQPQHF. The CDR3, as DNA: TGTGCCAGCAGCTTAGCGGGACAGAATCAGCCCCAGCATTTT.